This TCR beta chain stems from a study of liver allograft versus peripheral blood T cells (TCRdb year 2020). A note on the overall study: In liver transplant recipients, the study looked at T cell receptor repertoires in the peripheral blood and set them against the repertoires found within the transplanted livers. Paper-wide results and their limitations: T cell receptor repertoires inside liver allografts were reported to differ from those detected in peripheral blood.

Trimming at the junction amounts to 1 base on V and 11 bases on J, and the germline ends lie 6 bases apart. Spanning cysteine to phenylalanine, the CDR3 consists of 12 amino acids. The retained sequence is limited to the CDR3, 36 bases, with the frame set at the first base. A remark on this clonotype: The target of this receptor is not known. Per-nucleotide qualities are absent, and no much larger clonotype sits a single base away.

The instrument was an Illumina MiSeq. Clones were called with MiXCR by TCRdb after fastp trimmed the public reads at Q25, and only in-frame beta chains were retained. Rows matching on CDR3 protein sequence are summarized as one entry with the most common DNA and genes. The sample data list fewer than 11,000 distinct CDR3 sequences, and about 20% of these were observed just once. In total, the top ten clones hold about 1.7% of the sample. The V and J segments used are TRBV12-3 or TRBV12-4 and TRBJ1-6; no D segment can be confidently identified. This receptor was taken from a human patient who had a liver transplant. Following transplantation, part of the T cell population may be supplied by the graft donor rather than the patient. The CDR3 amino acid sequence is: CASSLGDTPLHF. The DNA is TGTGCCAGCAGTTTAGGGGATACACCCCTCCACTTT.